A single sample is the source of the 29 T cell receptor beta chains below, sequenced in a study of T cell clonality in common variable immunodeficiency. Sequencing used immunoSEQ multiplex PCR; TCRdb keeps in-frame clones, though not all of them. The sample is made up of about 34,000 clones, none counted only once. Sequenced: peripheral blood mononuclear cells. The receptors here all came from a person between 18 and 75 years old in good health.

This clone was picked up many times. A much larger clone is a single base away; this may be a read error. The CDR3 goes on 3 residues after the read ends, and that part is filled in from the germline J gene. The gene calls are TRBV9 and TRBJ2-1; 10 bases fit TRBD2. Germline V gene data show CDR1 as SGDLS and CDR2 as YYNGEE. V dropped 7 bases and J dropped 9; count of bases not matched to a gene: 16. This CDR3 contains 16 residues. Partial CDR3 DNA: TGTGCCAGCGGCGCCGGGGGGAGCGGGGGGGCCATTGAG. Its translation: CASGAGGSGGAIE. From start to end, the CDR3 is CASGAGGSGGAIEQFF.

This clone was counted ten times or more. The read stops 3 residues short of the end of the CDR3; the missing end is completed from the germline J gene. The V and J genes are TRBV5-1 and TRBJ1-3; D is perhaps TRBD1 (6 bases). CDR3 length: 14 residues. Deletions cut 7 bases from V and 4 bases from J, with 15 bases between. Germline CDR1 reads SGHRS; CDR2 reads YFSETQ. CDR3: CASGLWGLGNTIYF. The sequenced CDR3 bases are TGCGCCAGCGGTCTGTGGGGGCTAGGAAACACC. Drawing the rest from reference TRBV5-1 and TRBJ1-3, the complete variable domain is KAGVTQTPRYLIKTRGQQVTLSCSPISGHRSVSWYQQTPGQGLQFLFEYFSETQRNKGNFPGRFSGRQFSNSRSEMNVSTLELGDSALYLCASGLWGLGNTIYFGEGSWLTVV.

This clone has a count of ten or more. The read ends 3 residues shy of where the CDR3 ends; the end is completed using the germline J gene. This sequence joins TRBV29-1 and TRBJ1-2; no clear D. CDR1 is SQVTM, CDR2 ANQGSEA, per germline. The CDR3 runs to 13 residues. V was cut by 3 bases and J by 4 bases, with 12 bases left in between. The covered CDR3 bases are TGCAGCGTTGACGAAGGGTTTGGCTATGGC. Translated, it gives CSVDEGFGYG. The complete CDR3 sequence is CSVDEGFGYGYTF.

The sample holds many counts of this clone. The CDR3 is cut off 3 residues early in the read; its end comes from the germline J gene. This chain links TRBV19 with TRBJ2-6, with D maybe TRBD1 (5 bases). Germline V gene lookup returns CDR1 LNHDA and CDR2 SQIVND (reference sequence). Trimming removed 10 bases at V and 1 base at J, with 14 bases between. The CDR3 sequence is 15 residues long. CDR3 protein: CATRAGNSGANVLTF. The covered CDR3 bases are TGTGCCACCAGGGCAGGGAATTCTGGGGCCAACGTC. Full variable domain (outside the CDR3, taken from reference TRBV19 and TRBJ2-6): DGGITQSPKYLFRKEGQNVTLSCEQNLNHDAMYWYRQDPGQGLRLIYYSQIVNDFQKGDIAEGYSVSREKKESFPLTVTSAQKNPTAFYLCATRAGNSGANVLTFGAGSRLTVL.

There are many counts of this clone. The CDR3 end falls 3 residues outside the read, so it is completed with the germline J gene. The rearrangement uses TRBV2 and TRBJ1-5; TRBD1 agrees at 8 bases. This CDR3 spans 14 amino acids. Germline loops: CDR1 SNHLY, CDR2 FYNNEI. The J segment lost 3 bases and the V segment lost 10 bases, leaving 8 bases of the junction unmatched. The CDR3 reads CATRTGLDNQPQHF. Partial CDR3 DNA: TGTGCCACCAGGACAGGGCTGGACAATCAGCCC. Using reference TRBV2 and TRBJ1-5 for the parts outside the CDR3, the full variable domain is EPEVTQTPSHQVTQMGQEVILRCVPISNHLYFYWYRQILGQKVEFLVSFYNNEISEKSEIFDDQFSVERPDGSNFTLKIRSTKLEDSAMYFCATRTGLDNQPQHFGDGTRLSIL.

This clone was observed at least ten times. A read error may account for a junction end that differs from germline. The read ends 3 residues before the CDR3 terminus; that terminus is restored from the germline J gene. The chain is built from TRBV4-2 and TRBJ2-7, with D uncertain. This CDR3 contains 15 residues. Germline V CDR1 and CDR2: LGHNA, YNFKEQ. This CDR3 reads CASSQESYSSYEQYF. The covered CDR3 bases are TGCGCCAGCAGCCAAGAATCGTACAGCTCCTACGAG.

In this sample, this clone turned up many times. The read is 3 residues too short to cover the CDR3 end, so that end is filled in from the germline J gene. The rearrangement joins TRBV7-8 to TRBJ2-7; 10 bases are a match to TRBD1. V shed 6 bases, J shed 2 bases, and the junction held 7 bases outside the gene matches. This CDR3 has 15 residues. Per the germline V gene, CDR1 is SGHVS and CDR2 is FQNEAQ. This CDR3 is CASSPPGTGAYEQYF. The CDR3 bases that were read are TGTGCCAGCAGTCCGCCGGGGACAGGGGCCTACGAG.

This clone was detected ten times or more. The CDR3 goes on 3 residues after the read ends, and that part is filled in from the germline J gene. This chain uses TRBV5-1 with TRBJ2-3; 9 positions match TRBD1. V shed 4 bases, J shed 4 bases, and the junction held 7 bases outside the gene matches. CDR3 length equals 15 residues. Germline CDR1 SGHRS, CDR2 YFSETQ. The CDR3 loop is CASSIGTGWPDTQYF. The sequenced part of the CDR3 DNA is TGCGCCAGCAGCATAGGGACAGGGTGGCCAGATACG.

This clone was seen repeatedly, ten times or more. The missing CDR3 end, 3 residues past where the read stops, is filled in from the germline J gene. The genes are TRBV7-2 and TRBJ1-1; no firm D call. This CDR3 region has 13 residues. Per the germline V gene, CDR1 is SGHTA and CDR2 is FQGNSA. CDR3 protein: CASSLQGRRKAFF. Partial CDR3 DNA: TGTGCCAGCAGCTTACAAGGCAGGCGAAAA.

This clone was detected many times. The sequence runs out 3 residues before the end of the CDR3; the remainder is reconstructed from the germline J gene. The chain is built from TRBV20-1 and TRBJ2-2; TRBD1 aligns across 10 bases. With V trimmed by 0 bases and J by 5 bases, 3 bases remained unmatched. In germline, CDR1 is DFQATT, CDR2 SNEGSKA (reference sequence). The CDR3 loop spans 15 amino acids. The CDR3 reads CSARETGGWTGELFF. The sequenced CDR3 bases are TGCAGTGCTAGAGAGACAGGGGGCTGGACCGGGGAG.

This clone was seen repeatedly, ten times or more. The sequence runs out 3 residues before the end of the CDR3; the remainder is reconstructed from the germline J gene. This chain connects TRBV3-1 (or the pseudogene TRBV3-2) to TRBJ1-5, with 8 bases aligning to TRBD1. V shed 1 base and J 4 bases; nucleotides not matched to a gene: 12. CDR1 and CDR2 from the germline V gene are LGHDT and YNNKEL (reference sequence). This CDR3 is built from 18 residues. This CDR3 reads CASSQGSDRGRMNQPQHF. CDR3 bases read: TGTGCCAGCAGCCAAGGGTCCGACAGGGGACGGATGAATCAGCCC.

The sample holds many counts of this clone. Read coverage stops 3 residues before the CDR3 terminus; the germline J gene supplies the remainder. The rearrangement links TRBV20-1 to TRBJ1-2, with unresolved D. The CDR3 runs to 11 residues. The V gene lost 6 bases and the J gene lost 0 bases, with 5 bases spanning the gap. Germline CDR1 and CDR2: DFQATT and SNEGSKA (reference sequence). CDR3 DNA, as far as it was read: TGCAGTGCCAGTGCTAACTATGGC. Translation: CSASANYG. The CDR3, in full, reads CSASANYGYTF.

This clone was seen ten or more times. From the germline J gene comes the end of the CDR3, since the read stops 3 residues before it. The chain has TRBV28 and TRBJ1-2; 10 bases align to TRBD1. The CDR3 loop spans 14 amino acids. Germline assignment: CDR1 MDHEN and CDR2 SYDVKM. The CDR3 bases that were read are TGTGCCAGTTATCCGGGACAGGGGACCTACAAG. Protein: CASYPGQGTYK. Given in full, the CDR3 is CASYPGQGTYKYTF.

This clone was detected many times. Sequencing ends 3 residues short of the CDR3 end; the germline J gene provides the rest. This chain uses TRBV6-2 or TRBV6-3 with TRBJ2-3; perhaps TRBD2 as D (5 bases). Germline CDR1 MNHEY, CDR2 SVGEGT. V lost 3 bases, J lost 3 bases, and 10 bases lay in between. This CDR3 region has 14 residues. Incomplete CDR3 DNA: TGTGCCAGCAGTTATGCGGAGGCAACAGATACG. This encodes CASSYAEATDT. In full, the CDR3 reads CASSYAEATDTQYF.

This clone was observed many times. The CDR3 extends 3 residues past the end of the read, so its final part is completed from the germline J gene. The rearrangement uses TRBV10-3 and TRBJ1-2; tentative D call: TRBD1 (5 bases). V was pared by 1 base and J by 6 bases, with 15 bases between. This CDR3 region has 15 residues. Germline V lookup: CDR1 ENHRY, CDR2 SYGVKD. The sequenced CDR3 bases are TGTGCCATCAGTGAGTACGGGCAGGGTCAGGATGGC. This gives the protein CAISEYGQGQDG. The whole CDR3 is CAISEYGQGQDGYTF.

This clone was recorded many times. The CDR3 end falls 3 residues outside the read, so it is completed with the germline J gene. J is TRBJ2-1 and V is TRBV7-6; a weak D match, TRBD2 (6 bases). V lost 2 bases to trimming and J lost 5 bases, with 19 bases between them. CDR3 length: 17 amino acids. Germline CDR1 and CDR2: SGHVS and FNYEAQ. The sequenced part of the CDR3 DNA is TGTGCCAGCAGCTTACCCGCTTGGAGGGTTCGAAACAATGAG. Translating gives CASSLPAWRVRNNE. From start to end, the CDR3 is CASSLPAWRVRNNEQFF.

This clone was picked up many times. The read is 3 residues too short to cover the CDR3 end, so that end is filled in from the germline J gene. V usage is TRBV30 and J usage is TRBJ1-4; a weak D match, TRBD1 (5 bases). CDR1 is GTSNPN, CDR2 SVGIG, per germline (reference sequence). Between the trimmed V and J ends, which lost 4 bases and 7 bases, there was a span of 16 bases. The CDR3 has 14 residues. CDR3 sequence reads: CAWKQGVSGEKLFF. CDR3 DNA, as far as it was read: TGTGCCTGGAAGCAGGGAGTCTCGGGTGAAAAA.

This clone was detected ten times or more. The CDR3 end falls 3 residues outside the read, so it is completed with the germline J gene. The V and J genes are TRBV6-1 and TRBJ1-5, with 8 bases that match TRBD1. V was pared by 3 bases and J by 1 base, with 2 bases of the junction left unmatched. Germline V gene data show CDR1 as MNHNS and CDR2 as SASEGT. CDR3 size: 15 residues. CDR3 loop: CASSENRGSNQPQHF. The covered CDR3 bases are TGTGCCAGCAGTGAGAACAGGGGGAGCAATCAGCCC.

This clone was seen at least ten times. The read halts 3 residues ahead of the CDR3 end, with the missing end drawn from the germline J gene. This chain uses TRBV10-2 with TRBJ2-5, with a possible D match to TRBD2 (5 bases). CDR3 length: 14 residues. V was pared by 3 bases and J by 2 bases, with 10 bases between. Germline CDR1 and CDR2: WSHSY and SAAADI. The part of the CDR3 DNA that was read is TGCGCCAGCAGTGATAAGCGGCGGCAAGAGACC. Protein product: CASSDKRRQET. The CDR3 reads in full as CASSDKRRQETQYF.

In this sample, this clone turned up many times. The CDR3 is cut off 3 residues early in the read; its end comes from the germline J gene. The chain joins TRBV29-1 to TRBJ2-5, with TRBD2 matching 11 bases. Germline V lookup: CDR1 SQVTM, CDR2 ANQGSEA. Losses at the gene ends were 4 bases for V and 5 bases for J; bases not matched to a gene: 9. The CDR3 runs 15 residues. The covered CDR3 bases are TGCAGCGTTGTTATAGCGGGAGGGCCCGGGGAGACC. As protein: CSVVIAGGPGET. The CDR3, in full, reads CSVVIAGGPGETQYF.

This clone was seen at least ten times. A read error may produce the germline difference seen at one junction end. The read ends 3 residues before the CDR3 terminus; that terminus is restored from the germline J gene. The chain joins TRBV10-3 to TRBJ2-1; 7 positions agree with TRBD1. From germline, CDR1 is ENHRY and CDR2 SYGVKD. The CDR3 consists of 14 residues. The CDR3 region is CATSGRTGNNEQFF. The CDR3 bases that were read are TGTGCCACCAGTGGTAGGACAGGCAACAATGAG.

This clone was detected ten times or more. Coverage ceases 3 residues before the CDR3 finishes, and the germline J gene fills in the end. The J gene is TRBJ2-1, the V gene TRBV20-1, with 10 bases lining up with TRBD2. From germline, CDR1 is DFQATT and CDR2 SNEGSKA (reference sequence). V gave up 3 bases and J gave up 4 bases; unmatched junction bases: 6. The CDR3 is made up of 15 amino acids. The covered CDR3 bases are TGCAGTGCTAGCGACAGCGGGGGGGCTTACAATGAG. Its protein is CSASDSGGAYNE. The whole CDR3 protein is CSASDSGGAYNEQFF.

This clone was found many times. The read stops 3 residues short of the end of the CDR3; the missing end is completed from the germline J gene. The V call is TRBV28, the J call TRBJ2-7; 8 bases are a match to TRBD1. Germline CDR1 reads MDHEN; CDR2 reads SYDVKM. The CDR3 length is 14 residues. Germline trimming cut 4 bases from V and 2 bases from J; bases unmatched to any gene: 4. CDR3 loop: CASSSGQGPYEQYF. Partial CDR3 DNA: TGTGCCAGCAGTTCCGGACAGGGCCCCTACGAG.

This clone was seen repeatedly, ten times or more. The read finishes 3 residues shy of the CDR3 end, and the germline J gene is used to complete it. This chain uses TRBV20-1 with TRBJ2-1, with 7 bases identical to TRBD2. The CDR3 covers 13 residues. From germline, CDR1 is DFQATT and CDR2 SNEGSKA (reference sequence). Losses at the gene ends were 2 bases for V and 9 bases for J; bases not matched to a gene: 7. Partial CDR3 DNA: TGCAGTGCTAGACTCGGCGGGAGTGGTGAG. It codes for CSARLGGSGE. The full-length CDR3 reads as CSARLGGSGEQFF.

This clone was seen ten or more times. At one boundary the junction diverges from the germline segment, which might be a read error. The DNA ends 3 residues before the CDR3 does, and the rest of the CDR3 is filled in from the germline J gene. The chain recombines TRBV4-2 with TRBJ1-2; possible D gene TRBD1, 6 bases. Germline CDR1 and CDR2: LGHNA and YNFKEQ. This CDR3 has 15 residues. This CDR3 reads CASSREVLQGYGYTF. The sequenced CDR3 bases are TGCGCCAGCAGCCGAGAAGTTCTACAGGGCTATGGC.

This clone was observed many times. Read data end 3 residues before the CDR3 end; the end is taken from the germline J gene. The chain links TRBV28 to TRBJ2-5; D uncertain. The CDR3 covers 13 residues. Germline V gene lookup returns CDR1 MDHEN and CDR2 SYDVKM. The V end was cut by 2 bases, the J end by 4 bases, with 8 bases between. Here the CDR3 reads CASSLPLRETQYF. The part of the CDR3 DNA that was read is TGTGCCAGCAGTTTACCCCTAAGAGAGACC.

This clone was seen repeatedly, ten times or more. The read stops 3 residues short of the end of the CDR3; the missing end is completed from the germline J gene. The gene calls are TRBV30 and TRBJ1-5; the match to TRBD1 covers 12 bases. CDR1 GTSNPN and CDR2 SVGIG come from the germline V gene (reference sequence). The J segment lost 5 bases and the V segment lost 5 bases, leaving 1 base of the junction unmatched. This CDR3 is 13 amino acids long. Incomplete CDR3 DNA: TGTGCCTGGGGGACAGGGGGCGATCAGCCC. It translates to CAWGTGGDQP. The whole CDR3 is CAWGTGGDQPQHF.

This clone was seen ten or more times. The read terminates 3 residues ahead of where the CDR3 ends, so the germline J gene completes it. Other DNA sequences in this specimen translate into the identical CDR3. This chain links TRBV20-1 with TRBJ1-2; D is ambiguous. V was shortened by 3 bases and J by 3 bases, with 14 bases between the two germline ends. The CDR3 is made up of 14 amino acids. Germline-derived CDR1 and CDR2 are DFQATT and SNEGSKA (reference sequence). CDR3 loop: CSARVSPLDYGYTF. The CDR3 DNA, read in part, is TGCAGTGCTAGGGTGTCCCCCCTAGACTATGGC.

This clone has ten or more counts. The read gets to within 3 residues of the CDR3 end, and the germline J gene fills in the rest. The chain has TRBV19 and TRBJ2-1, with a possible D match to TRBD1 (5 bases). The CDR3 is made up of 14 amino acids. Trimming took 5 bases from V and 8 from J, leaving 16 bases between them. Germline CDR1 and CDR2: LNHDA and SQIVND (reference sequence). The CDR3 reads CASSPGHLVYEQFF. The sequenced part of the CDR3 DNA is TGTGCCAGTAGTCCTGGACATTTAGTGTATGAG.